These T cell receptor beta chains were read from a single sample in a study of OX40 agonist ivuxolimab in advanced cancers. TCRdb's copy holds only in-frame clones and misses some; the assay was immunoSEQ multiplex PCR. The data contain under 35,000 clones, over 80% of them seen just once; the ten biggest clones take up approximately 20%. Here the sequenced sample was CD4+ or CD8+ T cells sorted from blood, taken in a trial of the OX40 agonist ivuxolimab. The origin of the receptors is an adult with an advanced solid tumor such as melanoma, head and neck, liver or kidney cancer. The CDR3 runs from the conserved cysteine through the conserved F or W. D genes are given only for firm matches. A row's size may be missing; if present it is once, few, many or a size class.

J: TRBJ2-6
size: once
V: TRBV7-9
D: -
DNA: TGTGCCAGCAGCTTACGTCGGGAAAGGGATGGGGCCAACGTCCTGACTTTC
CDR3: CASSLRRERDGANVLTF

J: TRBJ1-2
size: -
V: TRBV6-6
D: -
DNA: TGTGCCAGCAGTTACGGAGCCGGCGGCTACACCTTC
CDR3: CASSYGAGGYTF

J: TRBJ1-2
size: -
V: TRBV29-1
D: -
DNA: TGCAGCGTTGAAAACGAGGGACTCTACACCTTC
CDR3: CSVENEGLYTF

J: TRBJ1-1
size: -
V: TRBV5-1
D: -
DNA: TGCGCCAGCAGCGCGTTCCCCCTTGGACAGCCGAACACTGAAGCTTTCTTT
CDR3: CASSAFPLGQPNTEAFF

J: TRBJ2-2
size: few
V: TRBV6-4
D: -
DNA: TGTGCCAGCAGTGAAGGTCGCGACACCGGGGAGCTGTTTTTT
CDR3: CASSEGRDTGELFF

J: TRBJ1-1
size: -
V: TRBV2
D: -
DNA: TGTGCCAGCAGTGCGAATTTTGAAGCTTTCTTT
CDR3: CASSANFEAFF

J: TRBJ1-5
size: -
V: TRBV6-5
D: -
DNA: TGTGCCAGCGCCGTGGGGCCAGGGCAGCCCCAGCATTTT
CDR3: CASAVGPGQPQHF

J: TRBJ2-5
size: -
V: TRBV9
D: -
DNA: TGTGCCAGCAATCAGGGAGTTTCGGTGTACCAAGAGACCCAGTACTTC
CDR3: CASNQGVSVYQETQYF

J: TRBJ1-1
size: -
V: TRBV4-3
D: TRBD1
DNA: TGCGCCAGCAGCCCGATCGAAGGGGACAGGGATGCTTTCTTT
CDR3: CASSPIEGDRDAFF

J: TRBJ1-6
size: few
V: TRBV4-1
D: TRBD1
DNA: TGCGCCAGCAGCCAAGCCGGGACAGGGGGCGAGTCACCCCTCCACTTT
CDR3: CASSQAGTGGESPLHF

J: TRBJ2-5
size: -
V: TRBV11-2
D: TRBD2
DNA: TGTGCCAGCAGCTCCCTCATAGCGGGACAAGAGACCCAGTACTTC
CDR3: CASSSLIAGQETQYF

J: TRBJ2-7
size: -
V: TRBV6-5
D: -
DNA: TGTGCCAGCAGTTACTCGGGGGACCCAACGGACGAGCAGTACTTC
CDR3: CASSYSGDPTDEQYF

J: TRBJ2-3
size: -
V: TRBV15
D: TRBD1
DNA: TGTGCCACCAGCAGGGAAAGGACAGGGGTGGCAGATACGCAGTATTTT
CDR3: CATSRERTGVADTQYF

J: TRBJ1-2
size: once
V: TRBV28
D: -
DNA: TGTGCCAGCAGTTCTAATCCTAACTATGGCTACACCTTC
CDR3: CASSSNPNYGYTF

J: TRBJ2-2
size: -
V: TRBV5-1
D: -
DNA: TGCGCCAGCAGCCCGATCGCAGCGGAGGGGGCCGGGGAGCTGTTTTTT
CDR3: CASSPIAAEGAGELFF

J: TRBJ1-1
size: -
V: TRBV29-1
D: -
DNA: TGCAGCGTATTTACCATGAACACTGAAGCTTTCTTT
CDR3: CSVFTMNTEAFF

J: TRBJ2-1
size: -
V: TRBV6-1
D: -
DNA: TGTGCCAGCAGTAGCGGAGCGAATGAGCAGTTCTTC
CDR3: CASSSGANEQFF

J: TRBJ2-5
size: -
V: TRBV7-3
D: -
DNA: TGTGCCAGCAGCTCTCCCGGGGAGACCCAGTACTTC
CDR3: CASSSPGETQYF

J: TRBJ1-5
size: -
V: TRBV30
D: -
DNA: TGTGCCTGGGCCGGGACGGTGAGCAATCAGCCCCAGCATTTT
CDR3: CAWAGTVSNQPQHF

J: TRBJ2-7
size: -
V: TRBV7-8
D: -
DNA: TGTGCCAGCAGCCGTGGCTCCGGGAACTCCTACGAGCAGTACTTC
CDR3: CASSRGSGNSYEQYF

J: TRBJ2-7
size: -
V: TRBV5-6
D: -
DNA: TGTGCCAGCAGCTCCTCCTACGAGCAGTACTTC
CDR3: CASSSSYEQYF

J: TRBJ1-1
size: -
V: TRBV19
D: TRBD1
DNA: TGTGCCAGTAGTGCTTCGATTGGGACAGCCACTGAAGCTTTCTTT
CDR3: CASSASIGTATEAFF

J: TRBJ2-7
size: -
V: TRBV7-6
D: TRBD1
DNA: TGTGCCAGCAGCTCCGGGACAGGGGACTACGAGCAGTACTTC
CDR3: CASSSGTGDYEQYF

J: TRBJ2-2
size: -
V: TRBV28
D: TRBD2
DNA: TGTGCCAGCAGTTCACTAGCGGAGGCCGGGGAGCTGTTTTTT
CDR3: CASSSLAEAGELFF

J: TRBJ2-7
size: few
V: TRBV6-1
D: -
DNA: TGTGCCACCTTATTTTATATGAGCTCCTACGAGCAGTACTTC
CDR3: CATLFYMSSYEQYF

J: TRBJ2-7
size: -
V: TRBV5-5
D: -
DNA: TGTGCCAGCAGCTTGGAGGGCTACGAGCAGTACTTC
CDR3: CASSLEGYEQYF

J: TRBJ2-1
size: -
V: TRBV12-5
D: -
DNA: TGTGCTAGTGGTGGGGGACAAGGGATTAATGAGCAGTTCTTC
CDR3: CASGGGQGINEQFF

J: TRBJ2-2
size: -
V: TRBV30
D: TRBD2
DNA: TGTGCCTGGAGGAAGCGGGGGAACACCGGGGAGCTGTTTTTT
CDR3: CAWRKRGNTGELFF

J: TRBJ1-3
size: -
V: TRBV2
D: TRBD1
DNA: TGTGCCAGCAGGCTTTCAGGGGGCTCTGGAAACACCATATATTTT
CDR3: CASRLSGGSGNTIYF

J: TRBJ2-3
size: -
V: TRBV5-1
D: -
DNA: TGCGCCAGCAGACCAGAGGGCCCCGATACGCAGTATTTT
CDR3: CASRPEGPDTQYF

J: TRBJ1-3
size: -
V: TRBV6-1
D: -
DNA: TGTGCCAGCAGTGGTTTGTGGAACAGCCGGGACGGAAACACCATATATTTT
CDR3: CASSGLWNSRDGNTIYF

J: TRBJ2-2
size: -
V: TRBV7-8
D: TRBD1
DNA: TGTGCCAGCAGCTCCAGGGGGAGCCGAGGGGAGCTGTTTTTT
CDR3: CASSSRGSRGELFF

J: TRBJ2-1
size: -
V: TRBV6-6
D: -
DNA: TGTGCCAGCAGTTACTCCCTTTGCAATGAGCAGTTCTTC
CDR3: CASSYSLCNEQFF

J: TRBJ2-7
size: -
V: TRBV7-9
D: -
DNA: TGTGCCAGCAGCCCCCTGCCAGACCACGAGCAGTACTTC
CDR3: CASSPLPDHEQYF

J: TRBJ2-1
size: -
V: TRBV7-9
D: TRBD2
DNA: TGTGCCAGCAGTTCCCTGGGACTAGCGGCCGACAATGAGCAGTTCTTC
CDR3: CASSSLGLAADNEQFF

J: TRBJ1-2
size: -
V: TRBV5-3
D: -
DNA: TGTGAGGGGACGCGCGCCTATGGCTACACCTTC
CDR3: CEGTRAYGYTF

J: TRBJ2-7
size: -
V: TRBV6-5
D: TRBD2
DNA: TGTGCCAGCAGTTATGGCAGCGGGAGTACATACGAGCAGTACTTC
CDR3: CASSYGSGSTYEQYF

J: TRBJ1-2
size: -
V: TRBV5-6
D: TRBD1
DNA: TGTGCCAGCCAGCCCGGACAGGGGGCGAGTGGCTACACCTTC
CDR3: CASQPGQGASGYTF

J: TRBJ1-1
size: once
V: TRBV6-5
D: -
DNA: TGTGCCAGCAGTTTTAGCGTGAACACTGAAGCTTTCTTT
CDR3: CASSFSVNTEAFF

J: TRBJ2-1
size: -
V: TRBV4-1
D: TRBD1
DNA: TGCGCCAGCAGCCAAGACCCTCTGACAGGGGGATACAATGAGCAGTTCTTC
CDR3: CASSQDPLTGGYNEQFF

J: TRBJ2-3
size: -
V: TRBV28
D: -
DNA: TGTGCCAGCACTGAGAATGTCTTAGGCCCTCGCAGGGATACGCAGTATTTT
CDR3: CASTENVLGPRRDTQYF

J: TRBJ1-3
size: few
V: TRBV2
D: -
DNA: TGTGCCAGCCTCGGGGGGGCAGGTGGAAACACCATATATTTT
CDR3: CASLGGAGGNTIYF

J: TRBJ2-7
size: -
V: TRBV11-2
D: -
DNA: TGTGCCAGCAGGCCGAACTTAGGGGGGGCTTCCTACGAGCAGTACTTC
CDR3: CASRPNLGGASYEQYF

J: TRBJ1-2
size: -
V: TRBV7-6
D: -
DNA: TGTGCCAGCAGCTTAGGACAGACCTATGGCTACACCTTC
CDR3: CASSLGQTYGYTF

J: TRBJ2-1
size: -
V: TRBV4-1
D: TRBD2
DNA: TGCGCCAGCAGCTCCACGTGGACTAGCGGGAGTAATGAGCAGTTCTTC
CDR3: CASSSTWTSGSNEQFF

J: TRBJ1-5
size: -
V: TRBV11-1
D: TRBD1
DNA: TGTGCCAGCAGCCAGGGGGGGGCTCAGCCCCAGCATTTT
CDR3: CASSQGGAQPQHF

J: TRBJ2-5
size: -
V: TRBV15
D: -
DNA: TGTGCCACCAGCAGAGATCAGAGTGGGGAGACCCAGTACTTC
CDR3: CATSRDQSGETQYF

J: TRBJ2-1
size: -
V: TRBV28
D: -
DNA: TGTGCCAGCAGTGCTCTGGATGAGCAGTTCTTC
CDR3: CASSALDEQFF

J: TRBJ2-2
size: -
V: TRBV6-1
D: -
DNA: TGTGCCAGCAGGGAGGCAACCGGGGAGCTGTTTTTT
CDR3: CASREATGELFF

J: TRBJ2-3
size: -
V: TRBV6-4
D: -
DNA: TGTGCCAGCAGTGAGTTGGCGGGAACCACAGATACGCAGTATTTT
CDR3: CASSELAGTTDTQYF

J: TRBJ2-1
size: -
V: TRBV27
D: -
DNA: TGTGCCAGCAGTTTTAGAGGACATCAGAATGAGCAGTTCTTC
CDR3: CASSFRGHQNEQFF

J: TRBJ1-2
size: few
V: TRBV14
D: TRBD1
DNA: TGTGCCAGCAGCCCGGGGACAGGGGTCTATGGCTACACCTTC
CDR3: CASSPGTGVYGYTF

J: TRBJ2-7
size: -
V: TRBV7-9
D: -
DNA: TGTGCCAGCGCCCTCGCGGGCAGGGGTAGCGAGCAGTACTTC
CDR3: CASALAGRGSEQYF

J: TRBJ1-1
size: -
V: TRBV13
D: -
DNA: TGTGCCAGCAGCCTCCGGGGGACGATCACTGAAGCTTTCTTT
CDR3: CASSLRGTITEAFF

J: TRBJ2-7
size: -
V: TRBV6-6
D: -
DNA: TGTGCCAGCTCCTCCGAGTCCGACTACGAGCAGTACTTC
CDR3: CASSSESDYEQYF

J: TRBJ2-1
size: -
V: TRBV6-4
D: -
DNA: TGTGCCAGCAGTGACTCAGAGACAGAATACAATGAGCAGTTCTTC
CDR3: CASSDSETEYNEQFF

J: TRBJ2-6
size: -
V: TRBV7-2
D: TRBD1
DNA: TGTGCCAGCAGCCGAATAGAGTATACAGGGGCTCCTGGGGCCAACGTCCTGACTTTC
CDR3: CASSRIEYTGAPGANVLTF